This T cell receptor (beta chain) comes out of a study of glioma-infiltrating T cells after dendritic cell vaccination. Points from the study as a whole: Few patients contributed both blood and tumor specimens. TCR clonality showed no direct relationship with survival.

As for time point: after dendritic cell vaccination, including at tumor progression/relapse. V lost 8 bases and J 3 bases, leaving 11 bases between the germline ends. Germline loops: CDR1 MNHNS, CDR2 SASEGT. The CDR3 sequence is 13 residues long. Input was approximately 1.8 ug genomic DNA, or all available if less. Clones were read by immunoSEQ multiplex PCR, and TCRdb kept only the in-frame ones, dropping some. The data show roughly 60,000 clones, with approximately 86% seen just once and approximately 10% held by the top ten. As regards this clone: Its antigen is not identified.

Specimen: blood, collected after dendritic cell vaccination. The sequence came from a human donor with glioblastoma. V gene TRBV6-1 combines with J gene TRBJ1-5; D perhaps matches TRBD1 (6 bases). In nucleotides, the CDR3 is TGTGCCAGCGGAAGGACAGTCAATCAGCCCCAGCATTTT. Residues: CASGRTVNQPQHF.